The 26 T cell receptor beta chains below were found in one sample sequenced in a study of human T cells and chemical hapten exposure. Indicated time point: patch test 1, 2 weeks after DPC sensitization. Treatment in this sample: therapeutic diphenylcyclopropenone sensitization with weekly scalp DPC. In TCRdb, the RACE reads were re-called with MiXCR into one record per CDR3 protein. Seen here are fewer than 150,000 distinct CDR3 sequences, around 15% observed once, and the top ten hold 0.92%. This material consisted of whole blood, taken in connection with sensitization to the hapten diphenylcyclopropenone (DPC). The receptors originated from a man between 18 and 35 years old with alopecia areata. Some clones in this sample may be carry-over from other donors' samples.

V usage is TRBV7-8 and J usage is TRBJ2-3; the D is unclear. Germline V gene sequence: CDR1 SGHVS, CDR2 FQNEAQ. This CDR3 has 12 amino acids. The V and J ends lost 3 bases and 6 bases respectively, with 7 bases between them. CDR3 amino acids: CASSFEWDTQYF. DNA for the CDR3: TGTGCCAGCAGCTTTGAGTGGGATACGCAGTATTTT.

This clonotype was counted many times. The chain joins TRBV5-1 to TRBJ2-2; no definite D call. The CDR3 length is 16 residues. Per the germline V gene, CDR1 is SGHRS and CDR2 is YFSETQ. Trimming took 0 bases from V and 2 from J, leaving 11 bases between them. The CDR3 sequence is CASSLAPRSNTGELFF. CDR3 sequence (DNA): TGCGCCAGCAGCTTGGCCCCCCGGAGTAACACCGGGGAGCTGTTTTTT.

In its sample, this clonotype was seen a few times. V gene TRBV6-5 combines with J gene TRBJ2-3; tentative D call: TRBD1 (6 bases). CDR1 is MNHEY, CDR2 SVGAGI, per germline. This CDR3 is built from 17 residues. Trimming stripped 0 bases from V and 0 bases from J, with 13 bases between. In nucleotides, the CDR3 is TGTGCCAGCAGTTACTCCCCAGGGGCCTCTAGCACAGATACGCAGTATTTT. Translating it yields CASSYSPGASSTDTQYF.

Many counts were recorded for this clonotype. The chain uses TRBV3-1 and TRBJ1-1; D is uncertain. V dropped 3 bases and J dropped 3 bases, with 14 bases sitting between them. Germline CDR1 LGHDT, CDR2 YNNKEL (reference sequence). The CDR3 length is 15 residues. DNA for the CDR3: TGTGCCAGCAGCCACCGGGCGGGGAGGGACACTGAAGCTTTCTTT. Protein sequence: CASSHRAGRDTEAFF.

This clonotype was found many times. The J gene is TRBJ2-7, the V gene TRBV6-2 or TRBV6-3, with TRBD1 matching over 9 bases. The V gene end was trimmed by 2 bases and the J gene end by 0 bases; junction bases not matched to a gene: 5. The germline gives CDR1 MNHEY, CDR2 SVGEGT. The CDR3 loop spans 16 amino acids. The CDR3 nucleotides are TGTGCCAGCAGTTACCCCGGACAGGGGCGCTCCTACGAGCAGTACTTC. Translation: CASSYPGQGRSYEQYF.

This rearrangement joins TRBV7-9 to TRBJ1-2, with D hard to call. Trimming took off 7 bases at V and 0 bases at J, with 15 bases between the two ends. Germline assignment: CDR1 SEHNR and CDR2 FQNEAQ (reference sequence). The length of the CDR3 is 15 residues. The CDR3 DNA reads TGTGCCAGCACCCCATCCGGAACTTCTAACTATGGCTACACCTTC. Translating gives CASTPSGTSNYGYTF.

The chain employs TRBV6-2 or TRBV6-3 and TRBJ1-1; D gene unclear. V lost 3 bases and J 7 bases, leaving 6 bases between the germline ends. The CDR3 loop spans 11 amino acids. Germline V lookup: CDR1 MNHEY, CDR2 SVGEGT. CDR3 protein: CASSYLREAFF. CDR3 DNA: TGTGCCAGCAGTTATTTGCGTGAAGCTTTCTTT.

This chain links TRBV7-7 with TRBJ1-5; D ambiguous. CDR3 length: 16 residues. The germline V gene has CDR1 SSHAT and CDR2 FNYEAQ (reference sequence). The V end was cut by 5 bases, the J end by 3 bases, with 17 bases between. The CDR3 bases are TGTGCCAGCAGCCCCTTTGGGCGCGGACCCAATCAGCCCCAGCATTTT. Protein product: CASSPFGRGPNQPQHF.

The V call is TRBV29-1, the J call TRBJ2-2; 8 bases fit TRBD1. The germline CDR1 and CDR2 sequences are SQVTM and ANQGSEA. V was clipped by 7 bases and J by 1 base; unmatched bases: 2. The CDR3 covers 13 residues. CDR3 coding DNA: TGCAGCGCGGACAGGGAGAACACCGGGGAGCTGTTTTTT. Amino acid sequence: CSADRENTGELFF.

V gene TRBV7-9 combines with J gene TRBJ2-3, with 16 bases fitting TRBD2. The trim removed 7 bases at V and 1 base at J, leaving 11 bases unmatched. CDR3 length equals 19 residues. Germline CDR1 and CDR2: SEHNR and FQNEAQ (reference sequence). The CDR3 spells CASITPGLAGGRGTDTQYF. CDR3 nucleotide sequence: TGTGCCAGCATCACCCCGGGACTAGCGGGGGGGCGGGGCACAGATACGCAGTATTTT.

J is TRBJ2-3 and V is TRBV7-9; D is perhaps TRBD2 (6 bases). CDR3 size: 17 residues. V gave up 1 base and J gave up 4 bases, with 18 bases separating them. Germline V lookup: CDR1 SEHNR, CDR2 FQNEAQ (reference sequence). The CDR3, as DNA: TGTGCCAGCAGCTTAGGGGGACGGCGGTGGGAGGCAGATACGCAGTATTTT. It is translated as CASSLGGRRWEADTQYF.

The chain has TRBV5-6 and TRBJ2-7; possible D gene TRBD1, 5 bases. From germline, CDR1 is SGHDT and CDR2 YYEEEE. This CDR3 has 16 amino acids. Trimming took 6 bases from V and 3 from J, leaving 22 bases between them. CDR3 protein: CASTLIGPGPNYEQYV. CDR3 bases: TGTGCCAGCACCCTTATCGGCCCAGGGCCGAACTACGAGCAGTACGTC.

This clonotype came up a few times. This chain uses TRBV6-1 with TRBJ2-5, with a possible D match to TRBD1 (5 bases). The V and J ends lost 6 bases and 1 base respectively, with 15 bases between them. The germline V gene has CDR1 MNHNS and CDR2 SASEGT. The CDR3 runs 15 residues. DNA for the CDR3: TGTGCCAGCAGGGTCAGGGCCTCGTTCCAAGAGACCCAGTACTTC. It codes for CASRVRASFQETQYF.

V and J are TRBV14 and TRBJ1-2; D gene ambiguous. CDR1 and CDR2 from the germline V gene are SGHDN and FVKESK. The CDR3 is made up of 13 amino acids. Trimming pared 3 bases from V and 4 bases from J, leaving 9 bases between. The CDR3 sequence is CASSQATSYGYTF. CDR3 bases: TGTGCCAGCAGCCAGGCGACTAGCTATGGCTACACCTTC.

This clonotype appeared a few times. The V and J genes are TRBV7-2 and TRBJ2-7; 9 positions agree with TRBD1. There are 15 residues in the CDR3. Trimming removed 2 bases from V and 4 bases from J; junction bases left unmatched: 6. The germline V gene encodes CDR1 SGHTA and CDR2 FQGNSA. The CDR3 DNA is TGTGCCAGCAGCTTAACGGGACAGGGAGCTTACGAGCAGTACTTC. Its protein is CASSLTGQGAYEQYF.

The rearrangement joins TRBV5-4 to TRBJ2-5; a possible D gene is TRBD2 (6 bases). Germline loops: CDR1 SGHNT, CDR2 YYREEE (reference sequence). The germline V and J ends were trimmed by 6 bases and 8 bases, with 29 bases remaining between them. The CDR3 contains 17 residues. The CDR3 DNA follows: TGTGCCAGCAACCTCTGGGAGGACTTTCCAGTCGGGGGAACCCAGTACTTC. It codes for CASNLWEDFPVGGTQYF.

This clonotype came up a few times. CDR3 in DNA: TGCAGCGTGGTGGGGGGCGCTGCGAACACCGGGGAGCTGTTTTTT. Encoded protein: CSVVGGAANTGELFF. V usage is TRBV29-1 and J usage is TRBJ2-2; D tentatively fits TRBD1 or TRBD2 (6 bases each). Per germline, CDR1 SQVTM and CDR2 ANQGSEA. CDR3 length: 15 amino acids. Trimming shortened V by 6 bases and J by 0 bases, and 14 bases separated the two germline ends.

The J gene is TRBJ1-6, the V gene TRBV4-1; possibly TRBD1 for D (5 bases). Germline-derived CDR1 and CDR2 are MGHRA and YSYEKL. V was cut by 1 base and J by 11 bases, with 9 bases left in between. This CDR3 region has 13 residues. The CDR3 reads CASSQGAGTPLHF. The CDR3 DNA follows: TGCGCCAGCAGCCAAGGGGCAGGGACACCCCTCCACTTT.

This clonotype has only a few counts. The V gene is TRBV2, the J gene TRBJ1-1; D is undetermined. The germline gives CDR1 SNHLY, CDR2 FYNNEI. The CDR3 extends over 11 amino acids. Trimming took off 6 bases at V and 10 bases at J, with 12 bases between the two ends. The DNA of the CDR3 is TGTGCCAGCAGGGAAAAAGCACGAGCTTTCTTT. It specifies CASREKARAFF.

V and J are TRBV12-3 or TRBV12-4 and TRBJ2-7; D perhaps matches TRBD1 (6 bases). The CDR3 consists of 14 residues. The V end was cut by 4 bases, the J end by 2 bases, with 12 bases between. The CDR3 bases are TGTGCCAGCAGTTCGTCGGGGACAACCTACGAGCAGTACTTC. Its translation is CASSSSGTTYEQYF.

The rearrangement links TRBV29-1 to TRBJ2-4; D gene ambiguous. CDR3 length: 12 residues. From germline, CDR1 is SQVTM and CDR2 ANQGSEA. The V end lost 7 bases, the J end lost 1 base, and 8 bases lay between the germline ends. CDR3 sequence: CSAQVAKNIQYF. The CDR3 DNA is TGCAGCGCTCAAGTCGCCAAAAACATTCAGTACTTC. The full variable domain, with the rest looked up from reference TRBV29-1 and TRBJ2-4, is SAVISQKPSRDICQRGTSLTIQCQVDSQVTMMFWYRQQPGQSLTLIATANQGSEATYESGFVIDKFPISRPNLTFSTLTVSNMSPEDSSIYLCSAQVAKNIQYFGAGTRLSVL.

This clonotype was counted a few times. This chain's CDR3 is CASSQTYGYTF. The CDR3, as DNA: TGTGCCAGCAGCCAGACCTATGGCTACACCTTC. The chain has TRBV3-1 and TRBJ1-2; D is unclear. CDR1 and CDR2 (germline): LGHDT, YNNKEL (reference sequence). Trimming removed 3 bases from V and 4 bases from J, with 3 bases in between. CDR3 length equals 11 residues.

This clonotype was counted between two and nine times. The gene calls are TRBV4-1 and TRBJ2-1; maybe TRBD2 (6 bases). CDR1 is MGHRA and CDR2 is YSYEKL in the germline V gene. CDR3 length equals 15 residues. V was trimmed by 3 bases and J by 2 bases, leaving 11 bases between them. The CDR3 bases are TGCGCCAGCAGCCAGGGCGGGGTCCCCTACAATGAGCAGTTCTTC. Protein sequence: CASSQGGVPYNEQFF.

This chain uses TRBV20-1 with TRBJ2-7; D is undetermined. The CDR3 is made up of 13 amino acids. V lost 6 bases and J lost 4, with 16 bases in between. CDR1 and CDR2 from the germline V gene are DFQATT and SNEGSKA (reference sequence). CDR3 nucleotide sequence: TGCAGTGCCGCTCCCGATACAGAGTACGAGCAGTACGTC. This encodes CSAAPDTEYEQYV.

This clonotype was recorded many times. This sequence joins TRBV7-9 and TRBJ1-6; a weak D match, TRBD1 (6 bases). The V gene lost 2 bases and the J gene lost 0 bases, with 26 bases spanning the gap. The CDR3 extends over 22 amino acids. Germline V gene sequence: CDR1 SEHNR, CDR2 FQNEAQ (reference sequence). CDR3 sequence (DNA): TGTGCCAGCAGCTTAAGTCCGGGACAAAGGATAAGAATCGGCTCCTATAATTCACCCCTCCACTTT. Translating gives CASSLSPGQRIRIGSYNSPLHF.

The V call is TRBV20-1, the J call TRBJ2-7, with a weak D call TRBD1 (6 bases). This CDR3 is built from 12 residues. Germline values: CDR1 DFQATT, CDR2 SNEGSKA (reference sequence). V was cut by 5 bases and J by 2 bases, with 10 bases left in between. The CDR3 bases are TGCAGTGCTCCCGACAGGACCTACGAGCAGTACGTC. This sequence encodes CSAPDRTYEQYV.